A single T cell receptor beta chain is shown here with its context. The data stem from a study of control samples from healthy donors and cancer patients. Germline values: CDR1 DFQATT, CDR2 SNEGSKA (reference sequence). The CDR3 is 11 amino acids. Between the trimmed V and J ends, which lost 3 bases and 10 bases, there was a span of 10 bases. Clones were sequenced by immunoSEQ multiplex PCR, and TCRdb holds only the in-frame ones, with some missing. The sample holds tens of thousands of clones; nearly 90% are singletons and the top ten take 5.7%. The sequencing sample was made of blood. The V and J genes are TRBV20-1 and TRBJ2-1; no definite D call. The receptor was derived from a woman aged 45-65 years in good health. The CDR3 sequence: CSASPLREQFF. For the CDR3, the DNA is TGCAGTGCTAGCCCACTTAGGGAGCAGTTCTTC.